This T cell receptor (beta chain) is drawn from a study of shared clonotypes between healthy human individuals. Per the original data handling: ImmunoSEQ only sent back junction sequences with no quality scores, so filtering was done differently. Libraries were prepared by immunoSEQ multiplex PCR; TCRdb keeps only in-frame clonotypes and omits some of them. The D gene and trimming were derived from the DNA, and the V and J assignments and clone size from that table. The sample comprises about 820,000 clones, more than 85% of which are singletons, and about 24% rests with the top ten. Per the germline V gene, CDR1 is SGHVS and CDR2 is FQNEAQ. The V segment lost 1 base and the J segment 8 bases; nucleotides outside the gene matches: 7. The CDR3 has 16 amino acids. Naive CD8 cells comprised CD45RO-negative, CCR7-positively selected cells, excluding terminally differentiated effector memory CD45RA+ cells.

V gene TRBV7-8 combines with J gene TRBJ2-2, with 10 bases that match TRBD1. This clonotype originated in a man aged 30 to 39 in good health. Specimen: naive CD8+ T cells sorted from blood. The CDR3 nucleotides are TGTGCCAGCAGCTTAGTGGGACAGGGGACCAAAGGGGAGCTGTTTTTT. Encoded protein: CASSLVGQGTKGELFF.